The rows below give T cell receptor beta chains drawn from one sample of a study of blood T cell repertoires in COVID-19. Using immunoSEQ multiplex PCR, the repertoire was profiled, and TCRdb retains in-frame clones only, with some absent. The sample includes fewer than 40,000 clones, over 80% seen only once; the top ten take 14%. The sequenced material came from peripheral blood. These receptors all come from a man in his 60s with active COVID-19. CDR3s leave out the opening cysteine and the closing phenylalanine or tryptophan. Fields, in order: J gene, V gene, CDR3 length, CDR3 protein.

J: TRBJ2-1
V: TRBV6-5
length: 11
CDR3: ASRPTEYNEQF

J: TRBJ2-2
V: TRBV5-1
length: 13
CDR3: ASSLVGERDGELF

J: TRBJ2-7
V: TRBV6-6
length: 13
CDR3: ASSSGGLATYEQY

J: TRBJ2-7
V: TRBV7-2
length: 13
CDR3: ASSLGSGLPGEQY

J: TRBJ2-5
V: TRBV10-1
length: 11
CDR3: ASSPTRRETQY

J: TRBJ2-1
V: TRBV28
length: 10
CDR3: ARSLGGGEQF

J: TRBJ2-3
V: TRBV18
length: 11
CDR3: ASSRGGTDTQY

J: TRBJ2-5
V: TRBV5-1
length: 13
CDR3: ASRLGQGREETQY

J: TRBJ1-5
V: TRBV10-3
length: 14
CDR3: AISEAGQGDGQPQH

J: TRBJ2-1
V: TRBV3-1/TRBV3-2
length: 14
CDR3: ASSQSITSSYNEQF

J: TRBJ2-7
V: TRBV5-1
length: 14
CDR3: ASSLTGQVPPYEQY

J: TRBJ2-3
V: TRBV3-1/TRBV3-2
length: 11
CDR3: ASSQGHTDTQY

J: TRBJ1-6
V: TRBV25-1
length: 14
CDR3: ASSEPRQRGSSPLH

J: TRBJ1-1
V: TRBV28
length: 10
CDR3: ASKEEGLMSF

J: TRBJ2-6
V: TRBV27
length: 13
CDR3: ASSLASDFTNVLT

J: TRBJ2-3
V: TRBV4-1
length: 15
CDR3: ASSQGRGGGRTDTQY

J: TRBJ2-7
V: TRBV5-1
length: 16
CDR3: ASSFRLAGGARSYEQY

J: TRBJ1-5
V: TRBV10-1
length: 11
CDR3: ASSESFGGLLH

J: TRBJ2-7
V: TRBV5-4
length: 13
CDR3: ASSLVSGSSYEQY

J: TRBJ2-4
V: TRBV29-1
length: 13
CDR3: SAYLADVAKNIQY

J: TRBJ2-5
V: TRBV5-5
length: 12
CDR3: ASSPGLAEETQY

J: TRBJ1-2
V: TRBV5-5
length: 11
CDR3: ASSQGSNYGYT

J: TRBJ2-7
V: TRBV5-3
length: 14
CDR3: ARSLFLLQGAYEQY

J: TRBJ2-7
V: TRBV19
length: 12
CDR3: ASSYPGLAYEQY

J: TRBJ2-2
V: TRBV19
length: 13
CDR3: ASSMAVGGTGELF

J: TRBJ2-1
V: TRBV10-1
length: 11
CDR3: ASRRTGGKEQF

J: TRBJ2-1
V: TRBV7-9
length: 13
CDR3: ASSLYGTGFNEQF

J: TRBJ2-1
V: TRBV5-1
length: 15
CDR3: ASSEPRTGKAGNEQF

J: TRBJ2-2
V: TRBV11-3
length: 14
CDR3: ASSLRGQGNTGELF

J: TRBJ1-6
V: TRBV10-2
length: 17
CDR3: ASSESGATDAFGGSPLH

J: TRBJ2-5
V: TRBV18
length: 12
CDR3: ASSLSEGPETQY